This T cell receptor beta chain derives from a study of cytomegalovirus exposure and HLA in healthy donors. The germline gives CDR1 SEHNR, CDR2 FQNEAQ (reference sequence). The V gene lost 1 base and the J gene lost 1 base, with 11 bases spanning the gap. The CDR3 has 15 amino acids. The method was immunoSEQ multiplex PCR; TCRdb's version includes in-frame clones alone and lacks a portion of them. The table records about 360,000 clones, 86% of them present only once. Sequencing used PBMCs. The origin of this receptor is a woman younger than 30 in good health and CMV-seronegative. The rearrangement uses TRBV7-9 and TRBJ2-7; D gene uncertain. The CDR3 loop is CASSLVGLYSYEQYF. The CDR3 bases are TGTGCCAGCAGCTTAGTTGGTCTCTATTCCTACGAGCAGTACTTC.